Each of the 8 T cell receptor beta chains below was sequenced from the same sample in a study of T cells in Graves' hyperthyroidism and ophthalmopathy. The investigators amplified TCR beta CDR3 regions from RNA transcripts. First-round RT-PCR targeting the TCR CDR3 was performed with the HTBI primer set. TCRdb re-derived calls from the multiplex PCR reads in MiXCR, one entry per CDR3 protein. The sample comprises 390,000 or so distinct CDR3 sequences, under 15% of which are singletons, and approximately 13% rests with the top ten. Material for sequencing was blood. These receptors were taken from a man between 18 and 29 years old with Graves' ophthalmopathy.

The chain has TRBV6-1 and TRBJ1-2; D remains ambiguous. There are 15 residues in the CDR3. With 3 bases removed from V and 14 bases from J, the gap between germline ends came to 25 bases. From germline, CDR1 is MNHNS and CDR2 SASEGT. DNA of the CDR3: TGTGCCAGCAGTGAGAACCCGGACCTACCAACATGGCGGACCTTC. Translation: CASSENPDLPTWRTF.

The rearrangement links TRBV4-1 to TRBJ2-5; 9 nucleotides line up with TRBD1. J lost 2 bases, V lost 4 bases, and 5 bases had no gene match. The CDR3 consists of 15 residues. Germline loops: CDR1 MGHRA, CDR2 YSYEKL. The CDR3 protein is CASSRVTGGQETQYF. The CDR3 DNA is TGCGCCAGCAGCCGGGTGACAGGGGGGCAAGAGACCCAGTACTTC.

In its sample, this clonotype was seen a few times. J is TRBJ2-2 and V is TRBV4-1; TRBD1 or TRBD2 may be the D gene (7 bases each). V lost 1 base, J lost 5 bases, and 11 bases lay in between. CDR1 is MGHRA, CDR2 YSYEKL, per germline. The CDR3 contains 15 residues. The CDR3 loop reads CASSQGQGGTGELFF. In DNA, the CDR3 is TGCGCCAGCAGCCAAGGACAGGGAGGGACCGGGGAGCTGTTTTTT.

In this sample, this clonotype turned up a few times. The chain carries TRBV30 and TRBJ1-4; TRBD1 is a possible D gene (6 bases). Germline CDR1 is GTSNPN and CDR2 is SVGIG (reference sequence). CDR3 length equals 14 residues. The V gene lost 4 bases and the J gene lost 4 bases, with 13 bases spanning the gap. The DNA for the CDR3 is TGTGCCTGGACTAAGGGGGTTAATAATGAAAAACTGTTTTTT. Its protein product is CAWTKGVNNEKLFF.

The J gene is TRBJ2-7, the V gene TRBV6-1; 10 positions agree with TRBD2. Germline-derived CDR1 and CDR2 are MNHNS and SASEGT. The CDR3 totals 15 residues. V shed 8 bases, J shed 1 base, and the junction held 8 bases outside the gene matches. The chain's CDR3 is CASHRLAGGSYEQYF. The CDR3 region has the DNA TGTGCCAGCCACCGCTTAGCGGGGGGTTCCTACGAGCAGTACTTC.

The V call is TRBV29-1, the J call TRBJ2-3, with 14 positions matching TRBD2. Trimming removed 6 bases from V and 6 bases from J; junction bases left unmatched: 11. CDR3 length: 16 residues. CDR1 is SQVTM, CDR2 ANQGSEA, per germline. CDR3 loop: CSVGGLAGALRDTQYF. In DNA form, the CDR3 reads TGCAGCGTGGGGGGACTAGCGGGGGCCCTGAGGGATACGCAGTATTTT.

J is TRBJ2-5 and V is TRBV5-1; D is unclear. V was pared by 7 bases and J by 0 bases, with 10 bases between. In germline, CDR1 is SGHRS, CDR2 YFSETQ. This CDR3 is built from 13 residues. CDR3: CASSNSDQETQYF. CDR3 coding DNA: TGCGCCAGCTCCAACAGTGACCAAGAGACCCAGTACTTC.

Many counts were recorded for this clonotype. In DNA form, the CDR3 reads TGTGCCAGCAGTTTGACCCCGGGACAGGGAAACACTGAAGCTTTCTTT. Translation: CASSLTPGQGNTEAFF. This chain connects TRBV28 to TRBJ1-1, with 9 bases identical to TRBD1. The length of the CDR3 is 16 residues. The J segment lost 2 bases and the V segment lost 3 bases, leaving 7 bases of the junction unmatched. Per the germline V gene, CDR1 is MDHEN and CDR2 is SYDVKM.